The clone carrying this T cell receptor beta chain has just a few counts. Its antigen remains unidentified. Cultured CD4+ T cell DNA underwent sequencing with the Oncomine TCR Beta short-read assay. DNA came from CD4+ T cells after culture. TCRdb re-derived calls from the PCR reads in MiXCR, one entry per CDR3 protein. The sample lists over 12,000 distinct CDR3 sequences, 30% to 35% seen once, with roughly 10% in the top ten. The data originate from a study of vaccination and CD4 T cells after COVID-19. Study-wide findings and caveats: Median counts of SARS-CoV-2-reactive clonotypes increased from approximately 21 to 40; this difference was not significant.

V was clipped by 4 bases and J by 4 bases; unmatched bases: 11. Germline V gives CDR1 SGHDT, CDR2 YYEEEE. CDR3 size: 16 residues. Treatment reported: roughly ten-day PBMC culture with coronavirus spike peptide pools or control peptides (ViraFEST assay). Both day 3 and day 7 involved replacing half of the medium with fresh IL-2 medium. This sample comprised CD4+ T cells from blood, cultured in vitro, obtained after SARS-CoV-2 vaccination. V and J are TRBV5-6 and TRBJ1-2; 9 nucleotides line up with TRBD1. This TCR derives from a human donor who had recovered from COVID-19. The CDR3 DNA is TGTGCCAGCAGCGGCGCCGGGACAGGGAAATTCTATGGCTACACCTTC. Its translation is CASSGAGTGKFYGYTF.